This T cell receptor beta chain was recovered during a study of graft-versus-host responses after intestinal transplantation (dated by TCRdb to the early 2020s). Some background on the complete study: The transplants that recipients received were multivisceral, liver-intestinal, or isolated intestinal. Rather than being sequenced by the commercial service, samples from three later patients were sequenced in-house on an Illumina MiSeq and processed with MiXCR. After intestinal transplantation, graft-versus-host and host-versus-graft alloreactive T cell clones in the graft, circulation and bone marrow were tracked using bulk TCR-beta CDR3 sequencing. Every recipient was given anti-thymocyte globulin induction, then maintenance tacrolimus and steroids for roughly 3 years. A peak of at least 4% donor T cells among recipient peripheral blood mononuclear cells was the definition used for donor T cell macrochimerism. The cohort enrolled 20 to 25 intestinal transplant recipients including one retransplant, and a few patients lacking pretransplant specimens were excluded. To identify alloreactive clones, pre-transplant mixed lymphocyte reaction products were sequenced and compared with unstimulated pre-transplant donor and recipient T cells.

Paper-wide results and their limitations: Early after transplant, peak levels of circulating GvH clones were found to be associated with declines in HvG clones. The conclusions were limited by the relatively low number and heterogeneity of the intestinal transplant patients. GvH clones turned up in recipient bone marrow, with some appearing earlier in ileal mucosa or blood, a pattern consistent with an intestinal mucosal origin. In patients with donor T cell macrochimerism, the allografts had high GvH to HvG T cell clonal ratios.

Notes on this clone: What antigen it recognizes has not been identified. Base quality data are lacking; no much larger clone is found one base away.

Blood samples were collected up to 4 times in the first month after transplant and then at least monthly when available. Libraries came from the immunoSEQ multiplex PCR assay. For most patients, high-throughput TCR-beta CDR3 sequencing of genomic DNA was performed by Adaptive Biotechnologies. In the authors' own workflow: Adaptive's ImmunoSEQ software was the source of the TCR sequencing data for about 17 patients, while a few other patients were processed with MiXCR and VDJtools. CDR3 nucleotide sequences shared between donor and recipient were removed because their origin could not be assigned. At least 2-fold expansion over unstimulated cells and a minimum CFSE-low frequency of 0.002% (template counts) or 0.001% (read counts) were required for clones to be classified as alloreactive. Clones detected in sequenced pre-transplant spleen, lymph node, or MLR CFSE-low populations of the donor or recipient were defined as mappable. The cumulative frequency of alloreactive clones was calculated as a percentage of all sequences, weighted by copy number. TCRdb took this table from immuneACCESS and kept in-frame rearrangements with V and J called. Such tables lack part of the clones; where checked against another copy, unresolved V genes explain under half of the gap, and the rest is unexplained. D and trimming come from the DNA, and the V and J calls and clone size come from that table. Within this sample are approximately 89,000 clones, with around 90% of them counted one time only. The ten largest clones add up to about 16% of the sample.

The CDR3 runs 15 amino acids, cysteine and phenylalanine included. CDR3 DNA is the only sequence kept; it has 45 bases, read in frame from the first base. The germline V gene (reference sequence) gives CDR1 as SEHNR and CDR2 as FQNEAQ. V loses 5 bases of germline sequence and J loses 6 bases, and the interval between the two ends is 19 bases. The clonotype was recovered from a human patient who received an intestinal transplant, so some T cells may come from the graft donor. The specimen comprised PBMCs, sampled about 450 days after intestinal transplant. The rearrangement joined TRBV7-9 to TRBJ2-5; the D segment might be TRBD1 or TRBD2, since each matches 6 bases. The DNA sequence is TGTGCCAGCAGCCCTATTTGGGGGGACAAGAAGACCCAGTACTTC. This encodes CASSPIWGDKKTQYF. Outside the CDR3, residues come from the reference TRBV7-9 and TRBJ2-5 proteins, so the full variable domain is: DTGVSQNPRHKITKRGQNVTFRCDPISEHNRLYWYRQTLGQGPEFLTYFQNEAQLEKSRLLSDRFSAERPKGSFSTLEIQRTEQGDSAMYLCASSPIWGDKKTQYFGPGTRLLVL.